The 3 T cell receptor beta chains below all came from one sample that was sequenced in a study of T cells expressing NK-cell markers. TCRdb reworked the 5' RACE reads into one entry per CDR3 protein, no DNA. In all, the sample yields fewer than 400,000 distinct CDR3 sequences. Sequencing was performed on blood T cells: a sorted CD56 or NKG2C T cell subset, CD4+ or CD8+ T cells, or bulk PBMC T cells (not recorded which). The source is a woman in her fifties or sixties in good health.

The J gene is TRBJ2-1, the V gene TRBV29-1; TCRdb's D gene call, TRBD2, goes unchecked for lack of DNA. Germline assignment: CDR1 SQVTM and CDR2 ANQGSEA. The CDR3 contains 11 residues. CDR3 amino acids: CSSTRMNEQFF.

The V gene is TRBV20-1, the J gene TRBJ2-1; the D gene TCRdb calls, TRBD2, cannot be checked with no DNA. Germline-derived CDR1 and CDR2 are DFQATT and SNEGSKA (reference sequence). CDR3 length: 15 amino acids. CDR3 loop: CSARDRAGLVKGQFF.

The CDR3 sequence: CASSLPTGTGKNEAFF. The chain uses TRBV5-6 and TRBJ1-1; lacking DNA, the TRBD1 call made by TCRdb goes unchecked. Per germline, CDR1 SGHDT and CDR2 YYEEEE. CDR3 length: 16 residues.